This TCR beta chain was sequenced in a study of blood T cell repertoires in COVID-19. Original processing notes: Estimates of nucleated cell counts were drawn from the amplification of reference gene primers. Data came from immunoSEQ multiplex PCR; TCRdb stores just in-frame clones and leaves some out. The V and J calls and clone size are taken from that table; D and trimming were inferred from the DNA. The sample lists some 400,000 clones; roughly 77% were seen once. Specimen: peripheral blood. This sequence originates from a human donor with acute or convalescent COVID-19. The donor label of this sample is uncertain.

The CDR3 DNA sequence: TGTGCCAGTAGTATTTATGGACAGGGTAATCAGCCCCAGCATTTT. Translation gives CASSIYGQGNQPQHF. This chain connects TRBV19 to TRBJ1-5, with 8 bases fitting TRBD1. J gave up 4 bases and V 3 bases, and 5 bases lay outside the gene matches. From germline, CDR1 is LNHDA and CDR2 SQIVND (reference sequence). The CDR3 length is 15 residues.